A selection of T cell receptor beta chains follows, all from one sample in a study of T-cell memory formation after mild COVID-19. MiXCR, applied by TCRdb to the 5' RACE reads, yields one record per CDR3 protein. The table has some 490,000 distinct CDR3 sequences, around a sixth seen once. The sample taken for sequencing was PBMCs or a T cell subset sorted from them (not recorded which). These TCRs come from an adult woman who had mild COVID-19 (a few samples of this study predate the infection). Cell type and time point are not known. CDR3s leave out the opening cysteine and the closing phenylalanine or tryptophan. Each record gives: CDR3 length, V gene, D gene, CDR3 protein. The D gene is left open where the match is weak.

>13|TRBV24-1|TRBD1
ATGDRGQITGELF
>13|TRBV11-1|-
ASSVGSWVEETQY
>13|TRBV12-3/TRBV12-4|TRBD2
ASSPSAGGYNEQF
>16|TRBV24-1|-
ATSDALRGERGSYEQY
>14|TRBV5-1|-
ASSLTGRPVTDTQY
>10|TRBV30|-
AWSDGRREQY
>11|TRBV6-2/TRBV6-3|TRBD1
ASRTTGEREQY
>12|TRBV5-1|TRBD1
ASSGTGGVSEAF
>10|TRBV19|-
AGSDGNGELF
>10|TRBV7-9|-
ASRSMNTEAF
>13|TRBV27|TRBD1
ASRKSGGAGEKLF
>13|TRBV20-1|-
SAREGLIRGNEQF
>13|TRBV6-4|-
ASSDSFANTGELF
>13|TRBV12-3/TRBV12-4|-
ASSLGHPMNTEAF
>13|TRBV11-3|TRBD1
ASSAGQGENSPLH
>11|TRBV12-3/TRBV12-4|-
ASSLTTNEKLF
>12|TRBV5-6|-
ASSMDLPGETQY
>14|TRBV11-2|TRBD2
ASSLVTSGPTYEQY
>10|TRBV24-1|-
ATSDVQETQY
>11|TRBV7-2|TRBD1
ASSFQTRDRDT
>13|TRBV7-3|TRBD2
ASSQSSGISYEQY
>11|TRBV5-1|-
ASAPRFNTEAF
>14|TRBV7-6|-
ASSLGVPQVANEQF
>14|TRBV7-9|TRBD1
ASSPGQGAFNQPQH